The 21 T cell receptor beta chains below come from one sample, sequenced in a study of beta chain features in type 1 diabetes. All of the isolated RNA was reverse transcribed, so expressed TCRB transcripts were sequenced. TCRdb keeps only in-frame clones here, not all; method: immunoSEQ multiplex PCR. The sample lists 300,000 to 350,000 clones, less than 20% seen once, with approximately 0.043% in the top ten. What was sequenced was naive CD4+ T cells from blood. The receptors derive from a young woman in good health.

This clone has more than one count but fewer than ten. The chain couples TRBV5-5 to TRBJ2-1; D is undetermined. The V end lost 0 bases, the J end lost 1 base, and 11 bases lay between the germline ends. The CDR3 has 16 amino acids. The germline CDR1 and CDR2 sequences are SGHKS and YYEKEE (reference sequence). CDR3 protein: CASSLDPPGSYNEQFF. The CDR3 bases are TGTGCCAGCAGCTTGGACCCCCCCGGGTCCTACAATGAGCAGTTCTTC.

This clone was counted between two and nine times. The V and J genes are TRBV5-6 and TRBJ1-1; the D is unclear. V was shortened by 4 bases and J by 4 bases, with 11 bases between the two germline ends. The CDR3 consists of 13 residues. The germline V gene encodes CDR1 SGHDT and CDR2 YYEEEE. The CDR3, as DNA: TGTGCCAGCAGCCTGAGGGCCGGCACTGAAGCTTTCTTT. Amino acids: CASSLRAGTEAFF.

The V gene is TRBV7-9, the J gene TRBJ1-2; maybe TRBD1 (5 bases). Trimming left V 1 base short and J 6 bases short, with 9 bases between. Germline V lookup: CDR1 SEHNR, CDR2 FQNEAQ (reference sequence). This CDR3 spans 13 amino acids. The CDR3: CASSLEGMDGYTF. In DNA form, the CDR3 reads TGTGCCAGCAGCTTAGAGGGGATGGATGGCTACACCTTC.

This clone was observed a single time. A junction end diverges from the germline sequence, so it may reflect a read error. The chain employs TRBV18 and TRBJ1-2, with a tentative D call TRBD1 (5 bases). Per germline, CDR1 KGHSH and CDR2 LQKENI. The CDR3 has 12 amino acids. CDR3 nucleotide sequence: TGTGCCAGCTCACCACCGGGAGGCAGGGTCCCTTTC. It codes for CASSPPGGRVPF.

V is TRBV30 and J is TRBJ1-1; D not resolved. V lost 3 bases to trimming and J lost 1 base, with 12 bases between them. The CDR3 has 14 residues. The V gene's germline CDR1 is GTSNPN and CDR2 SVGIG (reference sequence). The CDR3 reads CAWRQFGANTEAFF. CDR3 sequence (DNA): TGTGCCTGGAGACAATTTGGAGCGAACACTGAAGCTTTCTTT.

This clone appeared a few times. V is TRBV5-4 and J is TRBJ2-1; TRBD2 might be the D (7 bases). V was clipped by 0 bases and J by 6 bases, with 13 bases between them. Per germline, CDR1 SGHNT and CDR2 YYREEE (reference sequence). This CDR3 is built from 15 residues. The CDR3 sequence: CASSLVGGRANEQFF. The DNA of the CDR3 is TGTGCCAGCAGCTTGGTGGGGGGGCGGGCCAATGAGCAGTTCTTC.

This chain joins TRBV4-2 and TRBJ2-5, with 13 bases aligning to TRBD2. This CDR3 spans 15 amino acids. Germline assignment: CDR1 LGHNA and CDR2 YNFKEQ. The V and J ends lost 5 bases and 2 bases, in that order; junction bases with no gene match: 2. The CDR3 reads CASSTTSGRQETQYF. DNA of the CDR3: TGTGCCAGCAGCACGACTAGCGGGAGGCAAGAGACCCAGTACTTC.

The V gene is TRBV30, the J gene TRBJ1-4, with 7 bases lining up with TRBD1. Per germline, CDR1 GTSNPN and CDR2 SVGIG (reference sequence). The CDR3 totals 15 residues. V was pared by 3 bases and J by 4 bases, with 8 bases of the junction left unmatched. DNA for the CDR3: TGTGCCTGGAGCGCCTTTGGGACAGTTAATGAAAAACTGTTTTTT. Its protein is CAWSAFGTVNEKLFF.

The V and J genes are TRBV11-1 and TRBJ2-5; D is unclear. CDR1 is SGHAT, CDR2 FQDESV, per germline (reference sequence). The CDR3 sequence is 11 residues long. V was cut by 3 bases and J by 9 bases, with 8 bases left in between. This chain's CDR3 is CASSLSGPQYF. Here the CDR3 DNA reads TGTGCCAGCAGCTTGTCAGGTCCCCAGTACTTC. Together with reference TRBV11-1 and TRBJ2-5, the CDR3 gives the full variable domain: EAEVAQSPRYKITEKSQAVAFWCDPISGHATLYWYRQILGQGPELLVQFQDESVVDDSQLPKDRFSAERLKGVDSTLKIQPAELGDSAMYLCASSLSGPQYFGPGTRLLVL.

This CDR3 is CASSLGEGSSYNEQFF. DNA for the CDR3: TGCGCCAGCAGCTTGGGTGAGGGAAGCTCCTACAATGAGCAGTTCTTC. The chain carries TRBV5-1 and TRBJ2-1; tentative D call: TRBD2 (5 bases). CDR1 is SGHRS and CDR2 is YFSETQ in the germline V gene. V was trimmed by 0 bases and J by 0 bases, leaving 10 bases between them. CDR3 length equals 16 residues.

This rearrangement joins TRBV5-4 to TRBJ2-1, with D perhaps TRBD1 (5 bases). The germline V gene has CDR1 SGHNT and CDR2 YYREEE (reference sequence). The CDR3 is 15 residues long. V was pared by 4 bases and J by 7 bases, with 18 bases between. The CDR3 sequence: CASSPRQGSANEQFF. CDR3 DNA: TGTGCCAGCAGCCCAAGGCAGGGTTCGGCTAATGAGCAGTTCTTC. Drawing the rest from reference TRBV5-4 and TRBJ2-1, the complete variable domain is ETGVTQSPTHLIKTRGQQVTLRCSSQSGHNTVSWYQQALGQGPQFIFQYYREEENGRGNFPPRFSGLQFPNYSSELNVNALELDDSALYLCASSPRQGSANEQFFGPGTRLTVL.

The chain is built from TRBV30 and TRBJ2-1; the match to TRBD2 covers 13 bases. The germline V gene has CDR1 GTSNPN and CDR2 SVGIG (reference sequence). This CDR3 comprises 14 residues. V shed 8 bases, J shed 2 bases, and the junction held 3 bases outside the gene matches. For the CDR3, the DNA is TGTGCCACGGGACTAGCGGGAACCTACAATGAGCAGTTCTTC. Amino acid sequence: CATGLAGTYNEQFF. Filled out from reference TRBV30 and TRBJ2-1, the complete variable domain reads SQTIHQWPATLVQPVGSPLSLECTVEGTSNPNLYWYRQAAGRGLQLLFYSVGIGQISSEVPQNLSASRPQDRQFILSSKKLLLSDSGFYLCATGLAGTYNEQFFGPGTRLTVL.

CDR3 amino acids: CASSLSRDRGKYEKLFF. DNA for the CDR3: TGTGCCAGCAGCTTAAGCAGGGACAGGGGAAAATATGAAAAACTGTTTTTT. The J gene is TRBJ1-4, the V gene TRBV7-2; 10 bases line up with TRBD1. CDR1 and CDR2 (germline): SGHTA, FQGNSA. The CDR3 covers 17 residues. Trimming took 2 bases from V and 6 from J; bases not matched to a gene: 9.

The chain has TRBV30 and TRBJ1-3; D is perhaps TRBD1 (6 bases). There are 13 residues in the CDR3. Germline V gene data show CDR1 as GTSNPN and CDR2 as SVGIG (reference sequence). V gave up 2 bases and J gave up 2 bases, with 7 bases separating them. In DNA, the CDR3 is TGTGCCTGGAGTACAGGGCCTGGAAACACCATATATTTT. Protein: CAWSTGPGNTIYF.

This clone has just a few counts. The chain joins TRBV7-2 to TRBJ1-2; D perhaps matches TRBD1 (5 bases). Germline V lookup: CDR1 SGHTA, CDR2 FQGNSA. With 5 bases removed from V and 1 base from J, the gap between germline ends came to 14 bases. The CDR3 runs 15 residues. CDR3 residues: CASSPRDSFNYGYTF. CDR3 nucleotides: TGTGCCAGCAGCCCCCGGGACTCTTTTAACTATGGCTACACCTTC. The full variable domain, its missing parts supplied by reference TRBV7-2 and TRBJ1-2, is GAGVSQSPSNKVTEKGKDVELRCDPISGHTALYWYRQSLGQGLEFLIYFQGNSAPDKSGLPSDRFSAERTGGSVSTLTIQRTQQEDSAVYLCASSPRDSFNYGYTFGSGTRLTVV.

For this clone: Within the sample, other DNA sequences also encode this same CDR3. The chain employs TRBV5-1 and TRBJ2-5; weak D call: TRBD2 (5 bases). Trimming pared 0 bases from V and 3 bases from J, leaving 6 bases between. The CDR3 contains 13 residues. Germline V gene data show CDR1 as SGHRS and CDR2 as YFSETQ. The CDR3 sequence: CASSLAGKETQYF. The CDR3 DNA follows: TGCGCCAGCAGCTTGGCGGGGAAAGAGACCCAGTACTTC. Variable domain in full (rest from reference TRBV5-1 and TRBJ2-5): KAGVTQTPRYLIKTRGQQVTLSCSPISGHRSVSWYQQTPGQGLQFLFEYFSETQRNKGNFPGRFSGRQFSNSRSEMNVSTLELGDSALYLCASSLAGKETQYFGPGTRLLVL.

The gene calls are TRBV7-2 and TRBJ1-1; maybe TRBD1 (5 bases). V dropped 5 bases and J dropped 11 bases, with 21 bases sitting between them. The CDR3 sequence is 14 residues long. Germline V CDR1 and CDR2: SGHTA, FQGNSA. The CDR3 DNA reads TGTGCCAGCAGCCCGGGCGGGGCCCAGGCCGTGGCTTTCTTT. Residues: CASSPGGAQAVAFF.

V usage is TRBV4-2 and J usage is TRBJ2-4; perhaps TRBD2 as D (6 bases). Germline V CDR1 and CDR2: LGHNA, YNFKEQ. V lost 2 bases and J lost 6, with 17 bases in between. This CDR3 comprises 16 residues. CDR3 sequence (DNA): TGTGCCAGCAGCCAATCGCATCTGGGGCGGGGAAACATTCAGTACTTC. Amino acid sequence: CASSQSHLGRGNIQYF.

The V call is TRBV29-1, the J call TRBJ2-7; 8 bases are a match to TRBD2. CDR3 size: 18 residues. Germline assignment: CDR1 SQVTM and CDR2 ANQGSEA. The CDR3 sequence is CSAEIIRSSGPYSYEQYF. The CDR3 region has the DNA TGCAGTGCCGAAATAATCCGCTCTAGCGGGCCCTACTCCTACGAGCAGTACTTC.

The chain joins TRBV4-3 to TRBJ1-4; D gene uncertain. Trimming removed 0 bases from V and 0 bases from J, with 5 bases in between. There are 15 residues in the CDR3. CDR1 and CDR2 from the germline V gene are LGHNA and YSLEER. The CDR3 coding sequence is TGCGCCAGCAGCCAAGAGGGAGCAACTAATGAAAAACTGTTTTTT. Its protein is CASSQEGATNEKLFF.

The chain recombines TRBV18 with TRBJ1-2; 7 positions agree with TRBD1. V was pared by 7 bases and J by 4 bases, with 9 bases of the junction left unmatched. The CDR3 length is 14 residues. Germline V gene lookup returns CDR1 KGHSH and CDR2 LQKENI. CDR3: CASLPGQKLYGYTF. CDR3 sequence (DNA): TGTGCCAGCTTACCGGGACAGAAACTCTATGGCTACACCTTC.